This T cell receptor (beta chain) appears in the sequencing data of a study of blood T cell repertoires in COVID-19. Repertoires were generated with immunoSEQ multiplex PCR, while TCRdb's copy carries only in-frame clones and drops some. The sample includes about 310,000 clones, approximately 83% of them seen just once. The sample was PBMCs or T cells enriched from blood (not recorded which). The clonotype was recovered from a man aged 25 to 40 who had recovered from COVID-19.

The CDR3 DNA sequence: TGCGCCAGCAGCCCGCGGAAGGAAAACTATGGCTACACCTTC. It is translated as CASSPRKENYGYTF. The rearrangement links TRBV4-3 to TRBJ1-2; D not resolved. The V gene's germline CDR1 is LGHNA and CDR2 YSLEER. This CDR3 is 14 amino acids long. Between the trimmed V and J ends, which lost 4 bases and 2 bases, there was a span of 11 bases.